This TCR beta chain derives from a study of cytomegalovirus exposure and HLA in healthy donors. Findings and caveats of the study: Sequencing likely generated an artifact that appeared as a cluster of highly shared sequence variants.

V shed 10 bases and J shed 8 bases, with 11 bases lying between them. This CDR3 comprises 10 residues. Germline V gene data show CDR1 as SNHLY and CDR2 as FYNNEI. Primers for the PCR totalled 60 Vbeta and 13 Jbeta. TCRdb's copy holds only in-frame clones and misses some; the assay was immunoSEQ multiplex PCR. The sample records about 160,000 clones, 70% to 80% being singletons. In this sample, this clone turned up once. No antigen is known for it. This sequence was found in a man in his fifties in good health and CMV-seropositive. V usage is TRBV2 and J usage is TRBJ1-2; D is undetermined. Sequencing was performed on PBMCs. For the CDR3, the DNA is TGTGCCATCCACGGGGTCGGCTACACCTTC. Its protein is CAIHGVGYTF.